The next 5 T cell receptor beta chains were all read from a single sample in a study of CXCR3-negative and CXCR3-positive naive CD8 T cells. Study outcomes and limitations: Relative to CXCR3-negative naive cells, CXCR3-positive naive cells had more hydrophobic TRB CDR3s.

Researchers prepared the TRB cDNA libraries using 5' RACE with UMI labels. TCRdb reprocessed the 5' RACE reads, with one entry per CDR3 protein and no DNA. The sample includes about 84,000 distinct CDR3 sequences. What these receptors recognize is not known. The sequenced sample consisted of naive CXCR3+ CD8+ T cells from blood. Described subset: CD45RO-CCR7+CD27+CD95- naive CD8+ T cells expressing CXCR3 (TNR3+). Receptor source: a human donor in good health. Some clones in this sample may be carry-over from other donors' samples.

J is TRBJ1-1 and V is TRBV6-5. CDR1 MNHEY and CDR2 SVGAGI come from the germline V gene. CDR3 length: 13 residues. The CDR3 region is CASSPTGNTEAFF.

The rearrangement uses TRBV3-1 and TRBJ2-7; TCRdb's D call, TRBD1, is unchecked because there is no DNA. The CDR3 is made up of 16 amino acids. Germline lookup yields CDR1 LGHDT and CDR2 YNNKEL (reference sequence). The CDR3 loop reads CASSPKGQGITYEQYF.

This rearrangement joins TRBV12-5 to TRBJ2-3; the TCRdb D gene call, TRBD1, has no DNA to confirm it. Germline CDR1 reads LGHNT; CDR2 reads FRNRAP. There are 17 residues in the CDR3. This chain's CDR3 is CASGFYTGEGFPDTQYF.

V is TRBV29-1 and J is TRBJ2-2; TCRdb indicates TRBD1, and absent DNA this call remains unverified. The germline CDR1 and CDR2 sequences are SQVTM and ANQGSEA. CDR3 length: 14 residues. The CDR3 loop reads CSVEPSPLTGELFF.

The rearrangement joins TRBV18 to TRBJ2-1; without DNA, the TCRdb call of TRBD2 cannot be checked. The germline CDR1 and CDR2 sequences are KGHSH and LQKENI. CDR3 size: 15 residues. The CDR3 is CASSLSGGRYNEQFF. Drawing the rest from reference TRBV18 and TRBJ2-1, the complete variable domain is NAGVMQNPRHLVRRRGQEARLRCSPMKGHSHVYWYRQLPEEGLKFMVYLQKENIIDESGMPKERFSAEFPKEGPSILRIQQVVRGDSAAYFCASSLSGGRYNEQFFGPGTRLTVL.